This TCR beta chain was identified during a study of identical twins. Study-level results: Modelling approaches yielded underestimates of out-of-frame TCR alpha sharing between monozygotic twins. Because invariant MAIT and iNKT cells could be present, zero-insertion analyses could be partly confounded.

MiXCR, run by TCRdb on the 5' RACE reads, gives a single entry per CDR3 protein. This sample has some 560,000 distinct CDR3 sequences; nearly 10% occur once, and the top ten carry 2.5% to 3.5%. For this clonotype: Its antigen is undetermined.

There are 19 residues in the CDR3. V was pared by 5 bases and J by 0 bases, with 11 bases of the junction left unmatched. Germline CDR1 and CDR2: SGHAT and FQDESV (reference sequence). Separately, the same data were catalogued under a study of yellow fever vaccine responses in identical twins.

The TCR was taken from a young woman in good health. What was sequenced was PBMCs. The V gene is TRBV11-1, the J gene TRBJ2-3, with 13 bases fitting TRBD2. The CDR3 spells CASSHWIGTSGTSTDTQYF. DNA of the CDR3: TGTGCCAGCAGCCACTGGATCGGGACTAGCGGGACCAGCACAGATACGCAGTATTTT.